This TCR beta chain is drawn from a study of blood T cells in healthy people across ages (dated by TCRdb to between 2014 and 2016). Study-level background: In model experiments, roughly one uniquely barcoded TCR beta cDNA molecule per two T cells was captured by template switching. To track age-related changes in TCR beta repertoire diversity, the study relied on deep sequencing normalized with unique cDNA molecular identifiers. Donors were grouped into four age groups: young (average roughly 17 years), middle-aged (39), aged (around 60) and long-lived (approximately 81). To avoid experimental bias, donors of different ages were randomly spread across the sequencing lanes. For two donors (one aged 18 to 30 and one aged 80 or older), the study analyzed two additional independent replicas of 1 million unique cDNA reads from the same blood draw. On the study overall, not on this receptor specifically: Estimates of total diversity from one million sequenced T cells were regarded as lower bounds and underestimates. As age increased, observed TCR beta diversity per million T cells dropped in a roughly linear way, and a significant reduction was already evident by age roughly 40. Compared with the aged group, more naive CD4+ T cells, fewer expanded clones and increased TCR diversity were shown by the long-lived group, suggesting age selection. Donor CMV infection status was unknown, potentially confounding age-related changes in expanded clonotypes. There was a strong correlation between observed TCR beta diversity and the percentage of naive T cells measured by flow cytometry. Because profiling used bulk unsorted PBMCs, naive and antigen-experienced compartments could not be compared conclusively.

The roughly 39 donors, aged 6 to 90 years, were systemically healthy Caucasian individuals from Russia. Each donor gave about 9.8 milliliters of peripheral blood, drawn into EDTA-treated Vacutainer tubes. PBMCs were isolated by Ficoll-Paque density-gradient centrifugation, with at least 6 million obtained per sample. Trizol reagent was used to extract total RNA from the PBMCs, yielding at least 5.5 micrograms per sample. For every donor, an aliquot of PBMCs went through flow cytometry to measure the percentages of naive CD45RAhigh/CD27high T cells. Preparation of the library involved 5' RACE. TCRdb names Illumina HiSeq 2500 as the instrument used. A second PCR of 7 to 11 cycles was run with a J-beta primer mix and a sample-barcoded 5' primer. A unique molecular identifier was introduced onto each TCR beta cDNA molecule by a template-switch 5' adaptor carrying 12 random nucleotides. Each sample yielded at least 2.5 million CDR3-containing paired-end reads. All of the RNA was converted into first-strand cDNA using the Mint cDNA synthesis kit, with a TRBC-specific oligonucleotide serving as the primer. Following uracil-DNA glycosylase treatment, a first 18-cycle PCR with universal primers M1SS and BC2_uni_R was performed on all cDNA. The authors processed their data as follows. For normalization, 1 million high-quality reads were randomly selected from each sample, with every read carrying a distinct molecular identifier. Instead of being binned into consensus sequences, reads that shared molecular identifiers were thrown out. CDR3 identification, clonotype clustering and error correction used MiTCR with a Q25 quality threshold and the strictest error-elimination algorithm. A nonparametric unseen species model using Euler transformation provided a lower-bound estimate of total TCR beta diversity. In TCRdb, the public reads were trimmed at Q25 with fastp and aligned with MiXCR, with productive beta chains retained. Identical CDR3 proteins give one entry, which carries the most common genes and DNA. What appears here as the V and J calls and clone size reflects TCRdb's work, not the paper's. Recorded for this sample are about 1.4 million distinct CDR3 sequences; 59% of them occurred a single time. The top ten clones comprise 5.5% to 8% of the sample.

A word on this clonotype: The target of this receptor is not known. Base qualities are not at hand, and no much larger clone is one base apart.

From cysteine to phenylalanine, the CDR3 is 16 amino acids long. The CDR3 DNA has 48 bases and is translated from base 1. From V the trimming removes 9 bases and from J it removes 3 bases, while the gene matches leave 12 bases of the junction unaccounted for. From a lookup of the germline V gene (reference sequence), CDR1 and CDR2 are MNHNY and SVGAGI. The V and J segments used are TRBV6-6 and TRBJ2-5; TRBD2 lines up with 11 middle nucleotides. Sequences were obtained from blood. This TCR derives from a man aged 18 to 35 in good health. The DNA sequence reads TGTGCCAGTCGACTAGCGGGACGAAACTTGAAAGAGACCCAGTACTTC. The resulting protein is CASRLAGRNLKETQYF.